The T cell receptor (beta chain) described here comes from a study of graft-versus-host responses after intestinal transplantation. Across the study: Each patient got anti-thymocyte globulin induction, then tacrolimus and steroids for about 3 years. Study-wide results and limits: Analysis identified GvH clones in recipient marrow, with some appearing first in ileum or blood.

Details on this clone: The antigen is not known.

Repertoires were generated with immunoSEQ multiplex PCR, while TCRdb's copy carries only in-frame clones and drops some. The sample lists tens of thousands of clones, 94% occurring once. The V end was cut by 0 bases, the J end by 2 bases, with 13 bases between. The CDR3 runs to 16 residues. Germline CDR1 is MGHRA and CDR2 is YSYEKL. The specimen was unstimulated CD4+ T cells sorted from spleen or lymph node cells, collected before transplant. The chain couples TRBV4-1 to TRBJ1-1; D is unresolved. This receptor was obtained from a human donor who was the organ donor for an intestinal transplant. In nucleotides, the CDR3 is TGCGCCAGCAGCCAAGATTGGCTCGGGTACAACACTGAAGCTTTCTTT. It specifies CASSQDWLGYNTEAFF.